Sequencing of this T cell receptor (beta chain) was carried out in a study of regulatory T cells in long-lasting Graves disease. This clonotype was counted many times. Sequencing libraries for TCR beta were prepared with iRepertoire HTBI primers and Arm-PCR of CDR3 regions. MiXCR, run by TCRdb on the multiplex PCR reads, gives a single entry per CDR3 protein. The table has 700,000 or so distinct CDR3 sequences, approximately 29% seen once. This CDR3 is built from 15 residues. Germline assignment: CDR1 SGHNT and CDR2 YYREEE (reference sequence). With V trimmed by 3 bases and J by 3 bases, 9 bases remained unmatched. Indicated time point: persistent/refractory GD, antithyroid drugs over 5 years with positive TRAb. PBMC-derived RNA was used for the TCR library.

The source was peripheral blood mononuclear cells (PBMCs), collected when the disease was refractory, from a patient treated with antithyroid drugs. This clonotype originated in a female donor with Graves disease. The chain carries TRBV5-4 and TRBJ2-7, with TRBD1 matching 7 bases. CDR3 sequence reads: CASSSRLTGRYEQYF. The CDR3, as DNA: TGTGCCAGCAGCTCCCGGTTGACAGGGCGCTACGAGCAGTACTTC.